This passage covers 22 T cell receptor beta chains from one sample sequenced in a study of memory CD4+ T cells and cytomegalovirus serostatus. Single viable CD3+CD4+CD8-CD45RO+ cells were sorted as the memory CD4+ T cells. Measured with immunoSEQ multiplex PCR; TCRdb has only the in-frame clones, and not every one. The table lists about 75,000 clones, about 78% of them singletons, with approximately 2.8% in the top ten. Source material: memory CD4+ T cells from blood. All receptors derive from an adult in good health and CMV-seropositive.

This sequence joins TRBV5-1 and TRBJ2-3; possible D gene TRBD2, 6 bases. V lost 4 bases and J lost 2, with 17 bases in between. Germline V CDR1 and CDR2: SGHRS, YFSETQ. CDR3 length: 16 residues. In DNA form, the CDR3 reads TGCGCCAGCAGCCCGGAGGGGCGCCAGAACACAGATACGCAGTATTTT. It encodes CASSPEGRQNTDTQYF.

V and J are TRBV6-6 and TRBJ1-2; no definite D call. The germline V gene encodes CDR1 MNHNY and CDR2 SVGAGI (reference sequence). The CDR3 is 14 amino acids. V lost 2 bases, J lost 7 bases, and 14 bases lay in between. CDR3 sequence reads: CASSYTLEGVGYTF. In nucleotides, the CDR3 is TGTGCCAGCAGTTACACTTTGGAAGGAGTTGGCTACACCTTC.

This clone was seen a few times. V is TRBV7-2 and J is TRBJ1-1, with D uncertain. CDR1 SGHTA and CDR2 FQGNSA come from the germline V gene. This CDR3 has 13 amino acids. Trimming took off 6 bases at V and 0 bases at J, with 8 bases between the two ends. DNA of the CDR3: TGTGCCAGCAGACAGCAGATGAACACTGAAGCTTTCTTT. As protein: CASRQQMNTEAFF.

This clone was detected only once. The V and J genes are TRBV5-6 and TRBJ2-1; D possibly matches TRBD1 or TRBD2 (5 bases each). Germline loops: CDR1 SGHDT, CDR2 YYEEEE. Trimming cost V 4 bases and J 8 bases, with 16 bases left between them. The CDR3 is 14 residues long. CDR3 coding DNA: TGTGCCAGCAGCCAGATACTAGGGGTCGATGAGCAGTTCTTC. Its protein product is CASSQILGVDEQFF.

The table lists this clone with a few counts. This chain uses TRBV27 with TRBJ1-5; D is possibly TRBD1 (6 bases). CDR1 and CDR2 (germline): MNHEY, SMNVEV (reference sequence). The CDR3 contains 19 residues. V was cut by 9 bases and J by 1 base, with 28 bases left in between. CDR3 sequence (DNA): TGTGCCAGTAGTGAGACAGGTGTTATTTTTTCTTCGAGCAATCAGCCCCAGCATTTT. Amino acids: CASSETGVIFSSSNQPQHF.

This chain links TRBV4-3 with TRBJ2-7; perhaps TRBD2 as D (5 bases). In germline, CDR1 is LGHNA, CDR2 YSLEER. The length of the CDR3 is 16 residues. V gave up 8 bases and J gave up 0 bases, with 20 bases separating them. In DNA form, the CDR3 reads TGCGCCAGCCCTTTGAGGGCCGTTACAGTCTCCTACGAGCAGTACGTC. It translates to CASPLRAVTVSYEQYV.

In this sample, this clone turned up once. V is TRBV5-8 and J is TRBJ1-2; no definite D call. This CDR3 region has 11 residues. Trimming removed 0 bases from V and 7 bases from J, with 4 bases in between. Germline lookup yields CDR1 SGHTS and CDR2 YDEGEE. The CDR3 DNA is TGTGCCAGCAGCTTGGTTCGTGGCTACACCTTC. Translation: CASSLVRGYTF. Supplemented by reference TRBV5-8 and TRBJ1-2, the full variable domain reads EAGVTQSPTHLIKTRGQQATLRCSPISGHTSVYWYQQALGLGLQFLLWYDEGEERNRGNFPPRFSGRQFPNYSSELNVNALELEDSALYLCASSLVRGYTFGSGTRLTVV.

The CDR3 sequence: CASSIAYRGNYGYTF. CDR3 coding DNA: TGTGCCAGTAGTATAGCTTACAGGGGGAACTATGGCTACACCTTC. The chain is built from TRBV19 and TRBJ1-2; 8 positions agree with TRBD1. In germline, CDR1 is LNHDA, CDR2 SQIVND (reference sequence). This CDR3 region has 15 residues. V shed 1 base, J shed 2 bases, and the junction held 3 bases outside the gene matches. Based on the CDR3 plus reference TRBV19 and TRBJ1-2, the full variable domain is DGGITQSPKYLFRKEGQNVTLSCEQNLNHDAMYWYRQDPGQGLRLIYYSQIVNDFQKGDIAEGYSVSREKKESFPLTVTSAQKNPTAFYLCASSIAYRGNYGYTFGSGTRLTVV.

The CDR3 loop is CASSPTGGRDTQYF. Here the CDR3 DNA reads TGTGCCAGCAGTCCGACAGGGGGGCGGGATACGCAGTATTTT. V and J are TRBV2 and TRBJ2-3; 9 bases fit TRBD1. This CDR3 is 14 amino acids long. Germline V gene lookup returns CDR1 SNHLY and CDR2 FYNNEI. With V trimmed by 5 bases and J by 6 bases, 6 bases remained unmatched.

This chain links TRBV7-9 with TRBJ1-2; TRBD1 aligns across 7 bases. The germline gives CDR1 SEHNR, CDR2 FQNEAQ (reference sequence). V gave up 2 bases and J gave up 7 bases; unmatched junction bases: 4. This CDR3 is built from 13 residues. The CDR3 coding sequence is TGTGCCAGCAGCTTAACGGCAGGGGGTGGCTACACCTTC. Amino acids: CASSLTAGGGYTF.

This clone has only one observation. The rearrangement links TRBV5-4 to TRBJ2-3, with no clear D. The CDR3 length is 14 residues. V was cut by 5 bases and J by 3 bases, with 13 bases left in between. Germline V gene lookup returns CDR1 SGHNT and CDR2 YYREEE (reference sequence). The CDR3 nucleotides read TGTGCCAGCAGGGTGGAGTTTGGTACAGATACGCAGTATTTT. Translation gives CASRVEFGTDTQYF.

CDR3 coding DNA: TGTGCCAGTAGTGAACAGAAGGGCACAGATACGCAGTATTTT. Amino acids: CASSEQKGTDTQYF. The chain is built from TRBV19 and TRBJ2-3; D remains unclear. This CDR3 has 14 residues. Germline lookup yields CDR1 LNHDA and CDR2 SQIVND (reference sequence). V lost 5 bases, J lost 1 base, and 10 bases lay in between.

CDR3 amino acids: CASSLRSGGYEQYF. The CDR3 region has the DNA TGTGCCAGCAGCTTACGTAGCGGGGGGTACGAGCAGTACTTC. This chain joins TRBV7-2 and TRBJ2-7; 10 bases match TRBD2. This CDR3 region has 14 residues. V lost 2 bases to trimming and J lost 4 bases; unmatched junction nucleotides: 2. Germline values: CDR1 SGHTA, CDR2 FQGNSA.

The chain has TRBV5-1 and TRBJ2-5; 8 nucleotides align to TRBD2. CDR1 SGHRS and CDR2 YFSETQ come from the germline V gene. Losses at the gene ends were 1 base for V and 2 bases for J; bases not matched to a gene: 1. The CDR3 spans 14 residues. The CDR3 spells CASSLTSGQETQYF. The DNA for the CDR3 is TGCGCCAGCAGCTTGACTAGCGGACAAGAGACCCAGTACTTC.

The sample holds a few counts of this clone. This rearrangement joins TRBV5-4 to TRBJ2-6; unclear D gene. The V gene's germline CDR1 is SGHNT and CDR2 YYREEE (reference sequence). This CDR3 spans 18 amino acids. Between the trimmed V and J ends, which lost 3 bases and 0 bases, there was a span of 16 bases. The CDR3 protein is CASSSRYSMSSGANVLTF. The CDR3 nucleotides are TGTGCCAGCAGCTCACGATACAGTATGAGCTCTGGGGCCAACGTCCTGACTTTC. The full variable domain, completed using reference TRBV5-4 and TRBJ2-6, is ETGVTQSPTHLIKTRGQQVTLRCSSQSGHNTVSWYQQALGQGPQFIFQYYREEENGRGNFPPRFSGLQFPNYSSELNVNALELDDSALYLCASSSRYSMSSGANVLTFGAGSRLTVL.

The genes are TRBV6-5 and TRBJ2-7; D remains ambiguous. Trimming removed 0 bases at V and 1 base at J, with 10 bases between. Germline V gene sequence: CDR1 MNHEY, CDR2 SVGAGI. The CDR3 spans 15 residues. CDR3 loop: CASSYSTANSYEQYF. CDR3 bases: TGTGCCAGCAGTTACTCTACAGCGAATTCCTACGAGCAGTACTTC.

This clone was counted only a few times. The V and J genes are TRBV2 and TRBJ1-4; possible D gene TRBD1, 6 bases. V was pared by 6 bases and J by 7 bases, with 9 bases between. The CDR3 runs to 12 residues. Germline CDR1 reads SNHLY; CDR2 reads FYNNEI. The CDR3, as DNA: TGTGCCAGCAGGGGAGGGGGTGAAAAACTGTTTTTT. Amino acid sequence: CASRGGGEKLFF.

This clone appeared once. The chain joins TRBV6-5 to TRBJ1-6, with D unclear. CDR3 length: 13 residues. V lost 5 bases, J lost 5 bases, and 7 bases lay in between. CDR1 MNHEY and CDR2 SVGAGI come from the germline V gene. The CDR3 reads CASSPTDNSPLHF. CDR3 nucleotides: TGTGCCAGCAGTCCTACCGATAATTCACCCCTCCACTTT.

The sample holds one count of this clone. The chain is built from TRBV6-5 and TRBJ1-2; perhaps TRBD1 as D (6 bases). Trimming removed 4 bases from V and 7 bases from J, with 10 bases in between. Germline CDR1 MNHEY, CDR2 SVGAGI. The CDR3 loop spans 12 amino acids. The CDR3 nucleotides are TGTGCCAGCAGTTCGAGCAGGGGTGGCTACACCTTC. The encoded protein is CASSSSRGGYTF.

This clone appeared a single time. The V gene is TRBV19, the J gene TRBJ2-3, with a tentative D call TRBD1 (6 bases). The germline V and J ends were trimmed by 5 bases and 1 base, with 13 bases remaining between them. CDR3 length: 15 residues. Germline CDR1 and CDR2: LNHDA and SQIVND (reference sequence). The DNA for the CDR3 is TGTGCCAGTAGTTCAAGGCCAGGGGGCACAGATACGCAGTATTTT. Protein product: CASSSRPGGTDTQYF.

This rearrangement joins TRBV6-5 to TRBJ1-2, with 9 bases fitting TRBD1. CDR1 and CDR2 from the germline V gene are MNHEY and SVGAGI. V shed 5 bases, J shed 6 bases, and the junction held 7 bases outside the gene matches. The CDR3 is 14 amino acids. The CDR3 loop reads CASSALQGAHGYTF. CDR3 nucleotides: TGTGCCAGCAGTGCATTACAGGGGGCCCATGGCTACACCTTC.

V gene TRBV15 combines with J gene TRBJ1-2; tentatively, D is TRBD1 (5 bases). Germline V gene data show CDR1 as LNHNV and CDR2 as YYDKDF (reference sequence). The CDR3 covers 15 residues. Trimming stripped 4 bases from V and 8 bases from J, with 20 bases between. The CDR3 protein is CATSNMWGTPSGYTF. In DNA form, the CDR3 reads TGTGCCACCAGCAACATGTGGGGGACCCCCTCGGGCTACACCTTC.